This T cell receptor beta chain was retrieved from a study of vaccination and CD4 T cells after COVID-19. Study information: Samples taken post-COVID came a median roughly 100 days after diagnosis, ranging from 35 to 161. Study-wide results and caveats: Early timepoints after natural infection were not analyzed in these convalescent patients.

This clonotype has a single count. The antigen is unknown. From germline, CDR1 is SGHRS and CDR2 YFSETQ. V dropped 1 base and J dropped 0 bases, with 7 bases sitting between them. This CDR3 region has 14 residues. TCRdb independently ran MiXCR on the PCR reads; one entry per CDR3 protein. The table has about 19,000 distinct CDR3 sequences, around 64% seen once; the top ten hold around 1.1%. Here the sequenced sample was CD4+ T cells from blood, taken after SARS-CoV-2 vaccination. This sequence was found in a human donor who had recovered from COVID-19. The J gene is TRBJ2-5, the V gene TRBV5-1; no clear D. Here the CDR3 DNA reads TGCGCCAGCAGCTTGCGGCCAGACCAAGAGACCCAGTACTTC. It specifies CASSLRPDQETQYF.